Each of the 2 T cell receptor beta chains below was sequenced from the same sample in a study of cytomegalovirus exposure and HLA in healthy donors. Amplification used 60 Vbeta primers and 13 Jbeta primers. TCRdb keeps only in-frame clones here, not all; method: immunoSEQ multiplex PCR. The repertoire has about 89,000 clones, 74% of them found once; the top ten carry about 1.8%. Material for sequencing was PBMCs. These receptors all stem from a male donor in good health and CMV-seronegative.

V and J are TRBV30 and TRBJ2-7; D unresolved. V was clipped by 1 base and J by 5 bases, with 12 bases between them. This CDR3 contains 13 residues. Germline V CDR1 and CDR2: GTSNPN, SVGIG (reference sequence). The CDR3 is CAWSESSLHEQYF. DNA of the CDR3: TGTGCCTGGAGTGAATCCTCCCTCCACGAGCAGTACTTC. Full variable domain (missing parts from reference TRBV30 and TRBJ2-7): SQTIHQWPATLVQPVGSPLSLECTVEGTSNPNLYWYRQAAGRGLQLLFYSVGIGQISSEVPQNLSASRPQDRQFILSSKKLLLSDSGFYLCAWSESSLHEQYFGPGTRLTVT.

CDR3 in amino acids: CASSPSGSYEQYF. The DNA for the CDR3 is TGTGCCAGCTCACCATCAGGGTCCTACGAGCAGTACTTC. The gene calls are TRBV18 and TRBJ2-7, with a tentative D call TRBD1 (5 bases). The germline V and J ends were trimmed by 2 bases and 1 base, with 6 bases remaining between them. The CDR3 is 13 amino acids. CDR1 and CDR2 from the germline V gene are KGHSH and LQKENI. Drawing the rest from reference TRBV18 and TRBJ2-7, the complete variable domain is NAGVMQNPRHLVRRRGQEARLRCSPMKGHSHVYWYRQLPEEGLKFMVYLQKENIIDESGMPKERFSAEFPKEGPSILRIQQVVRGDSAAYFCASSPSGSYEQYFGPGTRLTVT.